This T cell receptor (beta chain) was retrieved from a study of blood T cell repertoires in COVID-19. As for the study in general: Sample material is recorded as cDNA or gDNA derived from T cells, B-cell-depleted T cells, or PBMCs.

CDR1 SGHAT and CDR2 FQDESV come from the germline V gene (reference sequence). The V and J ends lost 5 bases and 6 bases, in that order; junction bases with no gene match: 6. The CDR3 spans 15 residues. Original methodology: The authors estimated nucleated cell counts from reference gene primer amplification. Some clones are missing from TCRdb's copy, which holds only in-frame ones; the method was immunoSEQ multiplex PCR. V and J calls and clone size are those listed in that table; D and trimming were worked out from the DNA. The sample has about 110,000 clones, over 80% seen once. The chain has TRBV11-1 and TRBJ2-2; 10 nucleotides agree with TRBD1. The origin of this receptor is a woman between 65 and 79 years old with acute or convalescent COVID-19. Sequences were obtained from peripheral blood. The CDR3 spells CASSPRDRGAGELFF. As DNA, the CDR3 is TGTGCCAGCAGCCCCCGGGACAGGGGCGCCGGGGAGCTGTTTTTT. Combining the CDR3 with reference TRBV11-1 and TRBJ2-2 gives the whole variable domain EAEVAQSPRYKITEKSQAVAFWCDPISGHATLYWYRQILGQGPELLVQFQDESVVDDSQLPKDRFSAERLKGVDSTLKIQPAELGDSAMYLCASSPRDRGAGELFFGEGSRLTVL.